The 2 T cell receptor beta chains given below trace back to one sample, sequenced in a study of blood T cell repertoires in COVID-19 (dated by TCRdb to about 2020). Receptor amplification or capture employed the immunoSEQ multiplex PCR assay. TCRdb carries this immuneACCESS record with in-frame sequences only. Its versions omit some clonotypes, under half of them owing to an unresolved V gene in the studies checked, with the rest unexplained. This sample is represented by 25,000 to 35,000 clones; about 65% of them were singletons. About 15% of the sample comes from the top ten. Input material: peripheral blood. These receptors were obtained from a human donor in a cohort sampled during active COVID-19.

This clone has more than one count but fewer than ten. The chain is built from TRBV11-2 and TRBJ1-6; 7 positions match TRBD1. The CDR3 totals 15 residues. CDR1 is SGHAT, CDR2 FQNNGV, per germline. Trimming took 1 base from V and 6 from J; bases not matched to a gene: 3. CDR3 amino acids: CASSLGQGGNSPLHF. Written as DNA, the CDR3 is TGTGCCAGCAGCTTAGGACAGGGCGGTAATTCACCCCTCCACTTT.

The chain uses TRBV18 and TRBJ1-2; 9 bases fit TRBD1. V was clipped by 2 bases and J by 4 bases; unmatched bases: 8. Germline CDR1 is KGHSH and CDR2 is LQKENI. The CDR3 extends over 16 amino acids. This chain's CDR3 is CASSPSRTGASYGYTF. CDR3 nucleotide sequence: TGTGCCAGCTCACCATCTCGGACAGGGGCTTCCTATGGCTACACCTTC.